This entry lists 27 T cell receptor beta chains sequenced from one sample in a study of T cell repertoires in cytomegalovirus infection. TCRdb analysed the reads with MiXCR anew, one entry per CDR3 protein. The data show a few hundred thousand distinct CDR3 sequences, more than 9% seen once. The sample taken for sequencing was PBMCs. These receptors were obtained from a human donor in good health (CMV status not recorded). Some clones in this sample may be carry-over from other donors' samples.

This clonotype was seen more than once but under ten times. V gene TRBV5-6 combines with J gene TRBJ2-1, with TRBD2 as a possible D gene (5 bases). The germline V and J ends were trimmed by 0 bases and 3 bases, with 10 bases remaining between them. Germline V gene lookup returns CDR1 SGHDT and CDR2 YYEEEE. CDR3 length equals 15 residues. The DNA of the CDR3 is TGTGCCAGCAGCTTGGTTCGGACTCACTACAATGAGCAGTTCTTC. Translating it yields CASSLVRTHYNEQFF.

This clonotype occurred a few times. CDR3 sequence reads: CASSQSPRVQTTNEKLFF. CDR3 bases: TGCGCCAGCAGCCAGTCCCCTAGGGTGCAGACAACTAATGAAAAACTGTTTTTT. The gene calls are TRBV4-1 and TRBJ1-4; D unclear. The ends were cut back, 3 bases at V and 0 bases at J, with 17 bases in the middle. There are 18 residues in the CDR3. Germline lookup yields CDR1 MGHRA and CDR2 YSYEKL.

The CDR3 sequence is CASRDREGESEAFF. The DNA for the CDR3 is TGTGCCAGCAGGGACCGAGAGGGGGAGAGTGAAGCTTTCTTT. The rearrangement links TRBV11-2 to TRBJ1-1; the D gene is possibly TRBD1 (6 bases). The germline V and J ends were trimmed by 6 bases and 7 bases, with 18 bases remaining between them. This CDR3 is 14 amino acids long. Germline CDR1 SGHAT, CDR2 FQNNGV.

This chain uses TRBV20-1 with TRBJ1-5, with a possible D match to TRBD1 (6 bases). The CDR3 has 11 residues. Germline CDR1 reads DFQATT; CDR2 reads SNEGSKA (reference sequence). V lost 5 bases, J lost 4 bases, and 6 bases lay in between. The DNA for the CDR3 is TGCAGTGCTGGACAGAATCAGCCCCAGCATTTT. Translated, it gives CSAGQNQPQHF.

This clonotype showed up just a few times. This chain links TRBV7-6 with TRBJ2-7; TRBD2 might be the D (5 bases). Germline lookup yields CDR1 SGHVS and CDR2 FNYEAQ. The V and J ends lost 5 bases and 3 bases respectively, with 14 bases between them. The CDR3 is 14 amino acids. The CDR3 nucleotides read TGTGCCAGCAGCCAGCGGTCCTACAGCTACGAGCAGTACTTC. This gives the protein CASSQRSYSYEQYF.

The V gene is TRBV10-1, the J gene TRBJ1-2; 8 nucleotides line up with TRBD1. V shed 3 bases and J 0 bases; nucleotides not matched to a gene: 21. Germline values: CDR1 WNHNN, CDR2 SYGVQD (reference sequence). This CDR3 spans 21 amino acids. Here the CDR3 reads CASSDNPPGQGPQLANYGYTF. The CDR3 DNA sequence: TGCGCCAGCAGTGATAATCCCCCCGGACAGGGCCCTCAGTTAGCTAACTATGGCTACACCTTC.

CDR3 amino acids: CASSVGLGTDTQYF. The CDR3, as DNA: TGTGCCAGCAGCGTGGGACTCGGCACAGATACGCAGTATTTT. The J gene is TRBJ2-3, the V gene TRBV28; possibly TRBD2 for D (6 bases). Trimming removed 6 bases at V and 1 base at J, with 11 bases between. Per germline, CDR1 MDHEN and CDR2 SYDVKM. The CDR3 consists of 14 residues.

This clonotype was recorded many times. This chain connects TRBV6-5 to TRBJ2-1, with D possibly being TRBD1 or TRBD2 (6 bases each). V lost 6 bases to trimming and J lost 3 bases, with 21 bases between them. CDR3 length: 17 residues. Germline V gene sequence: CDR1 MNHEY, CDR2 SVGAGI. DNA of the CDR3: TGTGCCAGCAGCCAACTAGCCGGGACATTGGGCTACAATGAGCAGTTCTTC. The encoded protein is CASSQLAGTLGYNEQFF.

Many counts were recorded for this clonotype. The chain couples TRBV6-1 to TRBJ1-1; D unclear. The CDR3 has 13 residues. Germline V gene lookup returns CDR1 MNHNS and CDR2 SASEGT. V lost 0 bases and J lost 0, with 2 bases in between. The CDR3 loop is CASSEAMNTEAFF. The DNA of the CDR3 is TGTGCCAGCAGTGAAGCGATGAACACTGAAGCTTTCTTT.

The J gene is TRBJ2-7, the V gene TRBV7-8; D is unresolved. Germline values: CDR1 SGHVS, CDR2 FQNEAQ. The CDR3 has 13 residues. V was pared by 4 bases and J by 7 bases, with 14 bases between. The CDR3 here is CASSYRPGREQYF. The CDR3 nucleotides read TGTGCCAGCAGCTATCGCCCCGGCAGAGAGCAGTACTTC.

V and J are TRBV24-1 and TRBJ1-2; no reliable D call. Deletions cut 4 bases from V and 3 bases from J, with 11 bases between. The CDR3 contains 14 residues. Germline CDR1 is KGHDR and CDR2 is SFDVKD. In nucleotides, the CDR3 is TGTGCCACCAGTGACAGTTTAACCTACTATGGCTACACCTTC. Translated, it gives CATSDSLTYYGYTF.

In regard to this clonotype: This may be a read error: a much more frequent sequence differs by one nucleotide. V is TRBV12-3 or TRBV12-4 and J is TRBJ2-1; TRBD2 matches at 10 bases. The CDR3 consists of 16 residues. DNA for the CDR3: TGTGCCAGCAGTTTGGGGGGACTAGCGTTCGCCAATGAGCAGCTCTTC. It codes for CASSLGGLAFANEQLF.

The chain joins TRBV5-6 to TRBJ2-7, with TRBD1 identical over 10 bases. Trimming removed 6 bases from V and 5 bases from J; junction bases left unmatched: 11. The germline CDR1 and CDR2 sequences are SGHDT and YYEEEE. This CDR3 has 15 residues. The CDR3 region is CASKVPGQGKDEQYF. CDR3 nucleotide sequence: TGTGCCAGCAAGGTACCGGGACAGGGGAAAGACGAGCAGTACTTC.

The chain uses TRBV6-5 and TRBJ1-1; 8 bases align to TRBD1. The CDR3 extends over 14 amino acids. The V gene's germline CDR1 is MNHEY and CDR2 SVGAGI. V lost 5 bases and J lost 1; bases outside the gene matches: 3. CDR3 protein: CASSKGQGNTEAFF. The CDR3 nucleotides read TGTGCCAGCAGTAAAGGACAGGGGAACACTGAAGCTTTCTTT.

The chain is built from TRBV9 and TRBJ2-1; D gene unclear. The CDR3 has 13 residues. Per germline, CDR1 SGDLS and CDR2 YYNGEE. Trimming shortened V by 0 bases and J by 10 bases, and 11 bases separated the two germline ends. The CDR3 sequence is CASSVAPAMEQFF. The CDR3 region has the DNA TGTGCCAGCAGCGTAGCCCCAGCCATGGAGCAGTTCTTC. The whole variable domain, remainder taken from reference TRBV9 and TRBJ2-1, is DSGVTQTPKHLITATGQRVTLRCSPRSGDLSVYWYQQSLDQGLQFLIQYYNGEERAKGNILERFSAQQFPDLHSELNLSSLELGDSALYFCASSVAPAMEQFFGPGTRLTVL.

The chain links TRBV20-1 to TRBJ1-5; 8 bases agree with TRBD1. The germline gives CDR1 DFQATT, CDR2 SNEGSKA (reference sequence). The CDR3 spans 16 residues. After removal of 5 bases from V and 2 bases from J, the junction contained 11 bases not matched to a gene. The CDR3 coding sequence is TGCAGTGCTCTACACTCCGGGACAGGTGGCAATCAGCCCCAGCATTTT. It encodes CSALHSGTGGNQPQHF.

This clonotype occurred many times. The chain joins TRBV6-5 to TRBJ1-2, with a tentative D call TRBD1 (5 bases). The germline V and J ends were trimmed by 4 bases and 8 bases, with 8 bases remaining between them. CDR1 is MNHEY, CDR2 SVGAGI, per germline. The CDR3 has 11 amino acids. The chain's CDR3 is CASSWGSGYTF. CDR3 coding DNA: TGTGCCAGCAGTTGGGGCAGCGGCTACACCTTC.

This clonotype showed up many times. V and J are TRBV28 and TRBJ2-7; 7 bases match TRBD1. With V trimmed by 4 bases and J by 4 bases, 10 bases remained unmatched. This CDR3 has 15 residues. CDR1 is MDHEN and CDR2 is SYDVKM in the germline V gene. This chain's CDR3 is CASSSFVTGSYEQYF. DNA for the CDR3: TGTGCCAGCAGTTCCTTCGTGACAGGGTCGTACGAGCAGTACTTC.

This clonotype was observed a handful of times. The rearrangement links TRBV18 to TRBJ1-1; D gene uncertain. V was shortened by 3 bases and J by 6 bases, with 11 bases between the two germline ends. CDR1 is KGHSH, CDR2 LQKENI, per germline. CDR3 size: 13 residues. The CDR3 coding sequence is TGTGCCAGCTCACCCGAATTGACGGCTGAAGCTTTCTTT. Encoded protein: CASSPELTAEAFF.

CDR3 in amino acids: CASSHSVGVEQYF. For the CDR3, the DNA is TGTGCCAGCAGCCATTCGGTAGGGGTCGAGCAGTACTTC. The chain employs TRBV28 and TRBJ2-7, with a tentative D call TRBD1 (5 bases). The CDR3 covers 13 residues. The germline V gene encodes CDR1 MDHEN and CDR2 SYDVKM. The V end was cut by 6 bases, the J end by 6 bases, with 15 bases between. The complete variable domain, with remaining parts taken from reference TRBV28 and TRBJ2-7, reads DVKVTQSSRYLVKRTGEKVFLECVQDMDHENMFWYRQDPGLGLRLIYFSYDVKMKEKGDIPEGYSVSREKKERFSLILESASTNQTSMYLCASSHSVGVEQYFGPGTRLTVT.

The CDR3 is CASSTPGPQETQYF. In nucleotides, the CDR3 is TGTGCCAGCAGCACCCCCGGGCCACAAGAGACCCAGTACTTC. The V call is TRBV7-2, the J call TRBJ2-5; D is undetermined. The germline CDR1 and CDR2 sequences are SGHTA and FQGNSA. This CDR3 contains 14 residues. The V end lost 5 bases, the J end lost 2 bases, and 12 bases lay between the germline ends.

Notes on this clonotype: A much larger clone differs by one base, so this may be a read error. This chain joins TRBV27 and TRBJ2-1; D tentatively fits TRBD1 or TRBD2 (5 bases each). Germline V gene sequence: CDR1 MNHEY, CDR2 SMNVEV (reference sequence). CDR3 length equals 15 residues. V was clipped by 1 base and J by 0 bases, with 7 bases between them. CDR3 sequence (DNA): TGTGCCAGCAGTTTATGGGGGAACTCCTACAATGAGCAGTTCTTC. Protein product: CASSLWGNSYNEQFF.

This clonotype has a handful of counts. The chain employs TRBV6-8 and TRBJ2-1, with unresolved D. The CDR3 runs to 15 residues. Germline CDR1 and CDR2: MNHGY and SAAAGT. Trimming cost V 7 bases and J 0 bases, with 13 bases left between them. The CDR3: CASTEPGRSYNEQFF. The CDR3 nucleotides are TGTGCCAGCACCGAACCGGGCCGCTCCTACAATGAGCAGTTCTTC.

The chain employs TRBV7-6 and TRBJ1-2; 9 bases align to TRBD1. With V trimmed by 5 bases and J by 4 bases, 5 bases remained unmatched. Germline CDR1 reads SGHVS; CDR2 reads FNYEAQ. The CDR3 totals 14 residues. The CDR3 protein is CASSRTGDGYGYTF. The CDR3, as DNA: TGTGCCAGCAGCCGGACAGGGGATGGCTATGGCTACACCTTC.

This chain connects TRBV12-3 or TRBV12-4 to TRBJ1-1; D unclear. CDR3 length: 14 amino acids. V lost 5 bases to trimming and J lost 7 bases, with 17 bases between them. CDR3 bases: TGTGCCAGCAGTCCCCTATTAGGCAGGCTTGAAGCTTTCTTT. Translating it yields CASSPLLGRLEAFF.

V and J are TRBV7-2 and TRBJ2-7; 11 nucleotides match TRBD2. Unmatched junction bases numbered 12, after V lost 3 bases and J lost 2 bases. Germline V lookup: CDR1 SGHTA, CDR2 FQGNSA. The CDR3 is made up of 18 amino acids. CDR3 loop: CASSFFIGTSGRTYEQYF. The CDR3 DNA reads as TGTGCCAGCAGCTTCTTTATTGGGACTAGCGGACGTACCTACGAGCAGTACTTC.

The genes are TRBV4-3 and TRBJ2-5; TRBD1 matches 7 bases. Germline trimming cut 0 bases from V and 1 base from J; bases unmatched to any gene: 2. The germline V gene encodes CDR1 LGHNA and CDR2 YSLEER. The CDR3 sequence is 15 residues long. CDR3 DNA sequence: TGCGCCAGCAGCCAAGAACGGGACAGCCAAGAGACCCAGTACTTC. It translates to CASSQERDSQETQYF.